This T cell receptor beta chain was captured by sequencing in a study of response to subunit inactivated influenza vaccine. Points from the study as a whole: The study's authors posited that every seasonal influenza vaccination enlists few new T cells.

The CDR3 runs 16 residues. After removal of 6 bases from V and 3 bases from J, the junction contained 8 bases not matched to a gene. This clonotype turned up a few times. The antigen is not known. One entry per CDR3 protein results from TCRdb running MiXCR on the RT-PCR reads. The sample shows around 580,000 distinct CDR3 sequences, 14% of them seen only once. This TCR was recovered from a man in his forties or fifties who received an inactivated influenza vaccine. This specimen consisted of PBMCs from blood, obtained approximately 13 days after vaccination. The chain couples TRBV12-3 or TRBV12-4 to TRBJ2-1; 10 bases match TRBD2. The CDR3 loop reads CASSSSSGRGYNEQFF. The CDR3 DNA reads TGTGCCAGCAGCTCTTCTAGCGGGAGAGGCTACAATGAGCAGTTCTTC.